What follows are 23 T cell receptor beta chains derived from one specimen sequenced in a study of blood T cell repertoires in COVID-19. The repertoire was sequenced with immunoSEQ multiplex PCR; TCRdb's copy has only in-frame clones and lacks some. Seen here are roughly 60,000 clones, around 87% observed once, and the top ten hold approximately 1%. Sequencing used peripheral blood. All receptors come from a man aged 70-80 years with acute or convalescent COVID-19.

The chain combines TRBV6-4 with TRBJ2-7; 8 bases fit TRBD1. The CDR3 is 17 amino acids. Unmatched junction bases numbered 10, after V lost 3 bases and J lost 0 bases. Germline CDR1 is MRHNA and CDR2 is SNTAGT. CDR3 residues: CASSEKIRTGPSYEQYF. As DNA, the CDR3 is TGTGCCAGCAGTGAAAAAATTAGGACAGGGCCCTCCTACGAGCAGTACTTC.

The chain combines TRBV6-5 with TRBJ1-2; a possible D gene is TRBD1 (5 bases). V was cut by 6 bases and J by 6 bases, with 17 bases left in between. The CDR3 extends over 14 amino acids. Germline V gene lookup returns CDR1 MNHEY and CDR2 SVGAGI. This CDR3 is CASRRTGTEDGYTF. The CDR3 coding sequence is TGTGCCAGCAGAAGGACCGGGACTGAAGATGGCTACACCTTC.

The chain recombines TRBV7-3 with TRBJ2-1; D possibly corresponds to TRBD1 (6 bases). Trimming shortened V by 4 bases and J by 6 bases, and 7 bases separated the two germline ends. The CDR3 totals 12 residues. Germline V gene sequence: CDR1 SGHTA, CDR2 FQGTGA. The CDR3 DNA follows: TGTGCCAGCAGCTCAGGGGCCAATGAGCAGTTCTTC. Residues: CASSSGANEQFF.

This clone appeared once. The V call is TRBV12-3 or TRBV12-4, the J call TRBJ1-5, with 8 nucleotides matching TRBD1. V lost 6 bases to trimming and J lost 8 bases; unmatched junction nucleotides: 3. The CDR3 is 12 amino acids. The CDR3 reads CASSRDRKPQHF. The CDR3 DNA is TGTGCCAGCAGCCGGGACAGGAAGCCCCAGCATTTT.

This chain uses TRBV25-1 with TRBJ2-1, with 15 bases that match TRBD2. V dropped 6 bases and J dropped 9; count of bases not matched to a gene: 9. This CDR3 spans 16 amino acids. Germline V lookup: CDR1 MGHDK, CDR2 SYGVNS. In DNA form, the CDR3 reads TGTGCCAGCAGAAGAGCGGGACTAGCGGGAGGCGGTGAGCAGTTCTTC. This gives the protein CASRRAGLAGGGEQFF.

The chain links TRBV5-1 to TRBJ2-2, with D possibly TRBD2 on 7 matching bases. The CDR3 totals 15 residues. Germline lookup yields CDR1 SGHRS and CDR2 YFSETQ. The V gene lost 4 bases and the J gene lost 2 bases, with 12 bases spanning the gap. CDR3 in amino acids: CASSDGGPNTGELFF. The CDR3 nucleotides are TGCGCCAGCAGCGACGGGGGGCCTAACACCGGGGAGCTGTTTTTT.

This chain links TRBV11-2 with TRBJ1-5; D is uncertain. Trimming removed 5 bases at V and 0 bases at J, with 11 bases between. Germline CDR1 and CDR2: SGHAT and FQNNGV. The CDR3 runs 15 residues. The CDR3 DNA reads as TGTGCCAGCAGCCCTGGGAGATATAGCAATCAGCCCCAGCATTTT. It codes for CASSPGRYSNQPQHF.

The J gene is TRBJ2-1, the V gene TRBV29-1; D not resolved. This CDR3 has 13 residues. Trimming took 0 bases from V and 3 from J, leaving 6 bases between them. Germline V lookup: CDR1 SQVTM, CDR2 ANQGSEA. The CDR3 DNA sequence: TGCAGCGTTGAAGAAAACAGCTACAATGAGCAGTTCTTC. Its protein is CSVEENSYNEQFF.

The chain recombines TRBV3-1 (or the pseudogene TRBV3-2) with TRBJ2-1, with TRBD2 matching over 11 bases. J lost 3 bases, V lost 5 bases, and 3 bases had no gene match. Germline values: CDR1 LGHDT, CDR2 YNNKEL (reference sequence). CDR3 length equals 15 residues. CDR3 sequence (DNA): TGTGCCAGCAGCTTAACTAGCGGGAGCTACAATGAGCAGTTCTTC. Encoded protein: CASSLTSGSYNEQFF.

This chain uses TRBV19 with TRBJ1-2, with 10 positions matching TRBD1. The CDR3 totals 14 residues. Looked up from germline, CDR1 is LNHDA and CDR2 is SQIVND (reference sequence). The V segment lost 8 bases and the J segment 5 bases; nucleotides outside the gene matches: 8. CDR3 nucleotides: TGTGCCAGTCAATACCGGGACAGGGGTTATGGCTACACCTTC. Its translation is CASQYRDRGYGYTF.

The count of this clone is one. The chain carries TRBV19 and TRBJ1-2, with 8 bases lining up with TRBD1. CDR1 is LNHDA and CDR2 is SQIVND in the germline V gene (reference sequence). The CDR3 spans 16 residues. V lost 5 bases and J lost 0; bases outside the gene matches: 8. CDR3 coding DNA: TGTGCCAGTAGTCCTCAGGGGGCGCCCACTAACTATGGCTACACCTTC. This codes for CASSPQGAPTNYGYTF.

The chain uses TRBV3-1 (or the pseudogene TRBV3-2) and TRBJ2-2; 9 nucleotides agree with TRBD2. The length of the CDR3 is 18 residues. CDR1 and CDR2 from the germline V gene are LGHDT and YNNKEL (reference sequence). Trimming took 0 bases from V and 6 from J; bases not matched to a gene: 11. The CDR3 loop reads CASSQDPWGGRDPGELFF. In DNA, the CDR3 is TGTGCCAGCAGCCAAGATCCGTGGGGCGGGAGGGACCCCGGGGAGCTGTTTTTT.

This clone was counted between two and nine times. Here the CDR3 DNA reads TGCGCCAGCAGCCAACTCGTTATGCAGGGCGGGAGCTACGAGCAGTACTTC. Amino acids: CASSQLVMQGGSYEQYF. The V gene is TRBV5-1, the J gene TRBJ2-7, with 7 bases fitting TRBD2. Germline CDR1 is SGHRS and CDR2 is YFSETQ. The CDR3 loop spans 17 amino acids. V lost 4 bases, J lost 3 bases, and 16 bases stayed unmatched.

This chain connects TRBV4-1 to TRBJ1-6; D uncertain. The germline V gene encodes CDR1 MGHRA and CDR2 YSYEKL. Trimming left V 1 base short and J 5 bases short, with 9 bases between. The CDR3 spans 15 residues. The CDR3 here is CASSQAFRDNSPLHF. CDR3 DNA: TGCGCCAGCAGCCAAGCTTTTCGGGATAATTCACCCCTCCACTTT.

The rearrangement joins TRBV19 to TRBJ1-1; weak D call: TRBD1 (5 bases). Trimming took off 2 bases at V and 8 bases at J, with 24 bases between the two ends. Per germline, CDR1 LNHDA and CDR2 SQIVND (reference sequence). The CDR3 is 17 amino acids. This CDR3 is CASSITIGQKAVTEAFF. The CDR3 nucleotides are TGTGCCAGTAGTATAACTATCGGACAAAAGGCGGTTACCGAAGCTTTCTTT.

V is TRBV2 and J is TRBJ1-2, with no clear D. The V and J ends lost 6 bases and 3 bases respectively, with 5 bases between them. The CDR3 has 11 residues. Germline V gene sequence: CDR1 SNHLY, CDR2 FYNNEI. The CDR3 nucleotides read TGTGCCAGCAGCGGGGACTATGGCTACACCTTC. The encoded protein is CASSGDYGYTF.

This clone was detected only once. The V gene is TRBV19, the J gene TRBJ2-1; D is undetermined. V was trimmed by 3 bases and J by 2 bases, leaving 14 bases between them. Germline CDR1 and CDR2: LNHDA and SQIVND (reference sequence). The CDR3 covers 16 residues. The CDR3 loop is CASSIGYGPPYNEQFF. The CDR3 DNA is TGTGCCAGTAGTATCGGTTATGGTCCCCCCTACAATGAGCAGTTCTTC.

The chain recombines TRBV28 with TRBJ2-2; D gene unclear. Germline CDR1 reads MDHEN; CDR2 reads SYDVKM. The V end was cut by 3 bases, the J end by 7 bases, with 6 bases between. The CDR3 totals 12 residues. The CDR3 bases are TGTGCCAGCAGTTTTTCTATCGGGGAGCTGTTTTTT. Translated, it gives CASSFSIGELFF.

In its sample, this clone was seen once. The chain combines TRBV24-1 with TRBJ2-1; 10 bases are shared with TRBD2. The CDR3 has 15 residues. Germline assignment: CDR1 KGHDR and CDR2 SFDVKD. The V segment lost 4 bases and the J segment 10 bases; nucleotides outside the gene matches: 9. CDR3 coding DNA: TGTGCCACCAGTGACATGACTAGCGGGCCCGGGGAGCAGTTCTTC. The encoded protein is CATSDMTSGPGEQFF.

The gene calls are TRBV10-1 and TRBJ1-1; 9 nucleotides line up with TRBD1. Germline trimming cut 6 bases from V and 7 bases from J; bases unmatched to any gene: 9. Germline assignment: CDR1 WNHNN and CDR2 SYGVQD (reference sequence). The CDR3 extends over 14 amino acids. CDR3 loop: CASRPGQGNVEAFF. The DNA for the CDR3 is TGCGCCAGCAGGCCGGGACAGGGTAATGTTGAAGCTTTCTTT.

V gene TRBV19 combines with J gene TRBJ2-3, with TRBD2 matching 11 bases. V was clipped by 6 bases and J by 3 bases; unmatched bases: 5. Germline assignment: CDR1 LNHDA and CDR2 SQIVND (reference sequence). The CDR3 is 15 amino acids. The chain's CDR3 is CASRGIAGGTDTQYF. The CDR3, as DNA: TGTGCCAGTAGAGGAATAGCGGGAGGGACAGATACGCAGTATTTT.

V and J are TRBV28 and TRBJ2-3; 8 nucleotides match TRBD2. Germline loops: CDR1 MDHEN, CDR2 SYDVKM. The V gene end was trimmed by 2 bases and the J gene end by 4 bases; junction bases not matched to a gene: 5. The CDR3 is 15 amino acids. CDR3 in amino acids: CASSLPGRVPDTQYF. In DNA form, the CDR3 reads TGTGCCAGCAGTTTACCCGGGAGGGTGCCAGATACGCAGTATTTT.

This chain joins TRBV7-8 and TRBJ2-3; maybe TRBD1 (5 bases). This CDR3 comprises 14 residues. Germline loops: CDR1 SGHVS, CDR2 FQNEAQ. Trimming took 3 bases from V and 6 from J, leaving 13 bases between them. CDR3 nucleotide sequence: TGTGCCAGCAGCTTCAGGGCAGCCGGGGATACGCAGTATTTT. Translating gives CASSFRAAGDTQYF.